This T cell receptor (beta chain) was retrieved from a study of breast tumors, draining lymph nodes, adjacent tissues. The study's findings and limits: The data were judged consistent with most tumor T cells coming from lymph node and expanding in tumor.

Of note for this clonotype: Its antigen is still unknown.

One entry per CDR3 protein results from TCRdb running MiXCR on the multiplex PCR reads. The data contain 150,000 to 200,000 distinct CDR3 sequences, approximately 30% of them singletons. CDR3 length: 15 residues. The junction had 4 bases not matched to a gene; V was cut back by 3 bases and J by 0 bases. Looked up from germline, CDR1 is SGDLS and CDR2 is YYNGEE. Breast cancer patients provided tissue from their axillary draining lymph nodes. Sequenced sample: axillary lymph node tissue. The receptor was isolated from a female donor with breast cancer. Some clones in this sample may be carry-over from other donors' samples. The V gene is TRBV9, the J gene TRBJ2-3; 7 nucleotides line up with TRBD2. The CDR3 region has the DNA TGTGCCAGCAGCGAGAGCGGGGTAAGCACAGATACGCAGTATTTT. Translating it yields CASSESGVSTDTQYF.